The present entry profiles one T cell receptor (beta chain) with its context. The CDR3 consists of 13 residues. Germline-derived CDR1 and CDR2 are MNHEY and SVGAGI. Trimming left V 5 bases short and J 6 bases short, with 11 bases between. When the RNA was reverse transcribed, random hexamers were used with an input of roughly 0.5 to 1 ug. Amplification of the TCR beta CDR3 was carried out by immunoSEQ multiplex PCR, which spanned a total of 54 Vbeta and 13 Jbeta segments. From the immunoSEQ multiplex PCR reads, TCRdb called clonotypes with MiXCR, one entry per CDR3 protein. The data hold 84,000 or so distinct CDR3 sequences, with 90% to 97% observed a single time. This sample is drawn from a study of CD8 T cells in Susac syndrome.

The sample consisted of CD8+ T cells from PBMCs. The chain has TRBV6-5 and TRBJ2-1; no firm D call. This sequence originates from a human donor with Susac syndrome. In nucleotides, the CDR3 is TGTGCCAGCAGTCCCGGTGGAGTCAATGAGCAGTTCTTC. As protein: CASSPGGVNEQFF.